This TCR beta chain was captured in a study of blood T cell repertoires in COVID-19. V lost 8 bases and J lost 0, with 15 bases in between. CDR1 is ENHRY and CDR2 is SYGVKD in the germline V gene. The CDR3 consists of 15 residues. The data were produced by immunoSEQ multiplex PCR, yet TCRdb's version contains in-frame clones alone and is incomplete. Here the sample spans around 250,000 clones, roughly four fifths being singletons. Sequencing was done on a sample of peripheral blood. This receptor was obtained from a man aged 30 to 39 who had recovered from COVID-19. The chain recombines TRBV10-3 with TRBJ2-3; D may be TRBD1 (5 bases). The CDR3: CAIAGVGASTDTQYF. The CDR3 DNA is TGTGCCATCGCCGGTGTAGGGGCCAGCACAGATACGCAGTATTTT.